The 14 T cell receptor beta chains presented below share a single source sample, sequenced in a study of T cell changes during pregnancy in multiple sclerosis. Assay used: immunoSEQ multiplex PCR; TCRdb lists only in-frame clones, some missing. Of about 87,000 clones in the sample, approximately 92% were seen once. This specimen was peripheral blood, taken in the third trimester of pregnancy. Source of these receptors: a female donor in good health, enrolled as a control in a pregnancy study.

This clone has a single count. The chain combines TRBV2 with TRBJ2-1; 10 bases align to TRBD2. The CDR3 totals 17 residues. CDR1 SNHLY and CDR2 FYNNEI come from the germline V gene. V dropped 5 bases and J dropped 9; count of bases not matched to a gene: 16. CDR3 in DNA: TGTGCCAGCAGTCGGCTAGCGGGAGTCCCTCCAGGCGGTGAGCAGTTCTTC. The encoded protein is CASSRLAGVPPGGEQFF.

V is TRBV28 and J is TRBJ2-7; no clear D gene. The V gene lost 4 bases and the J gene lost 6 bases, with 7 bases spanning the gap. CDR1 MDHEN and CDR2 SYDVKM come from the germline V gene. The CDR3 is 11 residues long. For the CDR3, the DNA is TGTGCCAGCAGTTACAGAACCGAGCAGTACTTC. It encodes CASSYRTEQYF.

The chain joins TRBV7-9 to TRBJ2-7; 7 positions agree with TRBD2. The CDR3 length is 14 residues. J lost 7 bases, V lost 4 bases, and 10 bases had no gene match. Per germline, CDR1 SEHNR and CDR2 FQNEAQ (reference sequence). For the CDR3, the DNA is TGTGCCAGCAGCTCCGGGGGAGGGCGGGAAGAGCAGTACTTC. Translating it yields CASSSGGGREEQYF.

The CDR3: CASSLGGSSYNEQFF. In nucleotides, the CDR3 is TGTGCCAGCAGCTTAGGCGGCAGCTCCTACAATGAGCAGTTCTTC. The chain couples TRBV11-2 to TRBJ2-1; the D is unclear. CDR1 is SGHAT, CDR2 FQNNGV, per germline. V lost 1 base and J lost 0, with 7 bases in between. The CDR3 sequence is 15 residues long.

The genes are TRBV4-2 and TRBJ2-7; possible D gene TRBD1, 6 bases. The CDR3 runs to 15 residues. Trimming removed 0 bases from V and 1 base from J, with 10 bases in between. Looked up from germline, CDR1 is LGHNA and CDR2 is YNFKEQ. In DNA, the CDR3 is TGTGCCAGCAGCCAAGAGGTACAGGGATCCTACGAGCAGTACTTC. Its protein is CASSQEVQGSYEQYF.

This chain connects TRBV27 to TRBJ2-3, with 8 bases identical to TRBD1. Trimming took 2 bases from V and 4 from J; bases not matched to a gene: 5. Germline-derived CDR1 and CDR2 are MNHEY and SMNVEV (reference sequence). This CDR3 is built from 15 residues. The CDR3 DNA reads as TGTGCCAGCAGTTTAATTGGACAGGGTCCAGATACGCAGTATTTT. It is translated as CASSLIGQGPDTQYF.

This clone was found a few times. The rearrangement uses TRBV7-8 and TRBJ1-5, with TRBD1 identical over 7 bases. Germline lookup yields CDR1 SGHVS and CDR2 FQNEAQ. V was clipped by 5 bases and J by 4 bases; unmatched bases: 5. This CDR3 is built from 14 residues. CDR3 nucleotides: TGTGCCAGCAGCATTTCGACAGGGAATCAGCCCCAGCATTTT. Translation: CASSISTGNQPQHF.

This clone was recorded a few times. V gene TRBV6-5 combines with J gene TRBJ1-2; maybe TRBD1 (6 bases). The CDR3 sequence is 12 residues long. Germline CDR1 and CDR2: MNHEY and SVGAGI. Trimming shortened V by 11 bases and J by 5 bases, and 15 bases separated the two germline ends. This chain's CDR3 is CASRTESYGYTF. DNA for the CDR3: TGTGCCTCCAGGACAGAGAGTTATGGCTACACCTTC.

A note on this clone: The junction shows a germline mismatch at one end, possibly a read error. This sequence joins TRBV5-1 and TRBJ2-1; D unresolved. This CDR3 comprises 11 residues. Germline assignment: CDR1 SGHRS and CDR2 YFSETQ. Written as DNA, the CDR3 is TGCGCCAGCAGCTCCTTCAATGAGCAGTTCTTC. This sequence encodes CASSSFNEQFF.

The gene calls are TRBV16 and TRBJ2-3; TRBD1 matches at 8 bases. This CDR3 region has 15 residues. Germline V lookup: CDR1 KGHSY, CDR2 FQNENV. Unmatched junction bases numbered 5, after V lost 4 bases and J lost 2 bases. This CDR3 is CASSPGTGHTDTQYF. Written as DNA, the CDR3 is TGTGCCAGCAGCCCCGGGACAGGCCACACAGATACGCAGTATTTT.

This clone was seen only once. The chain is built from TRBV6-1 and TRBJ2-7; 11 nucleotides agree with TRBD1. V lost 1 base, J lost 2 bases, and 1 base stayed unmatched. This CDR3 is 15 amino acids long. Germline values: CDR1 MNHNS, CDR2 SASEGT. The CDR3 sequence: CASSEGTGGAYEQYF. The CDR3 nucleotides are TGTGCCAGCAGTGAAGGGACAGGGGGCGCCTACGAGCAGTACTTC.

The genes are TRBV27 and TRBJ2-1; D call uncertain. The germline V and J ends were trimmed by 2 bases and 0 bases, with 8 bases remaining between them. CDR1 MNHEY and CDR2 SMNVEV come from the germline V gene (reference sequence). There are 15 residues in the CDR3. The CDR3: CASSLIPSSYNEQFF. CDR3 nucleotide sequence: TGTGCCAGCAGTTTAATACCGAGCTCCTACAATGAGCAGTTCTTC.

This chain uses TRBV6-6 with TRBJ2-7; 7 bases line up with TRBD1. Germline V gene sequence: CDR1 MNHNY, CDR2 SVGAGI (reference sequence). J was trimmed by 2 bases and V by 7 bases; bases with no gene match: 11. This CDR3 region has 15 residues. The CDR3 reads CASMFSGTEAYEQYF. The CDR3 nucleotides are TGTGCCAGCATGTTTTCCGGGACAGAAGCCTACGAGCAGTACTTC.

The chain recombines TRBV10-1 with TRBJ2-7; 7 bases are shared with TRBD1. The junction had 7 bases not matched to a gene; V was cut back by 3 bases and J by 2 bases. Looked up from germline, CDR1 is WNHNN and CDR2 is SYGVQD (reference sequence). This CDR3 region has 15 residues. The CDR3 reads CASSELTGPTYEQYF. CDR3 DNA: TGCGCCAGCAGTGAACTGACAGGGCCAACCTACGAGCAGTACTTC.